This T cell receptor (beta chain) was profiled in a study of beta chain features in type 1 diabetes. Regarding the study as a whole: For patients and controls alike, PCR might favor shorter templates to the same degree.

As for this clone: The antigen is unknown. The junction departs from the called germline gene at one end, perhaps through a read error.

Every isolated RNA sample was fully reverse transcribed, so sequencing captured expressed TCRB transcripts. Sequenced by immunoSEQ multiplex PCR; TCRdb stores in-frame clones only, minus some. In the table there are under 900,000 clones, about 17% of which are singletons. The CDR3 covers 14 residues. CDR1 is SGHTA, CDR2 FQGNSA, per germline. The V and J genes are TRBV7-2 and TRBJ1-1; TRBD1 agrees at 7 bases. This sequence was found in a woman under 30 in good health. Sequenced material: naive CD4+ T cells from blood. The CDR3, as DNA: TGTGCCAGCAGTTTAGGACAGGAGCCTTATGGGGCTTTCTTT. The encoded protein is CASSLGQEPYGAFF. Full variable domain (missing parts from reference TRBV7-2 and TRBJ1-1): GAGVSQSPSNKVTEKGKDVELRCDPISGHTALYWYRQSLGQGLEFLIYFQGNSAPDKSGLPSDRFSAERTGGSVSTLTIQRTQQEDSAVYLCASSLGQEPYGAFFGQGTRLTVV.